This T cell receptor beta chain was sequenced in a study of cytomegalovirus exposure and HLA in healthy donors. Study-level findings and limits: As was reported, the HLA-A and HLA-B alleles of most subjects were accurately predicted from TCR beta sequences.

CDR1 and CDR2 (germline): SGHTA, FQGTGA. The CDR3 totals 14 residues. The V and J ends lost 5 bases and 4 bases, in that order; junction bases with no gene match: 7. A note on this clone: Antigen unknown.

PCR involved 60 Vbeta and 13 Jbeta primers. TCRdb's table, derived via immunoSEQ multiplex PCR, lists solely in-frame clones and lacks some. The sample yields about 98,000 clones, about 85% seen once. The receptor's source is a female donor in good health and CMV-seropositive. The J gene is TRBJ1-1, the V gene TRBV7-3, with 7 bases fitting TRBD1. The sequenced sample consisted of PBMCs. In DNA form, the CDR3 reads TGTGCCAGCAGCCCCAGGGGGGTGGGCACTGAAGCTTTCTTT. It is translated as CASSPRGVGTEAFF.